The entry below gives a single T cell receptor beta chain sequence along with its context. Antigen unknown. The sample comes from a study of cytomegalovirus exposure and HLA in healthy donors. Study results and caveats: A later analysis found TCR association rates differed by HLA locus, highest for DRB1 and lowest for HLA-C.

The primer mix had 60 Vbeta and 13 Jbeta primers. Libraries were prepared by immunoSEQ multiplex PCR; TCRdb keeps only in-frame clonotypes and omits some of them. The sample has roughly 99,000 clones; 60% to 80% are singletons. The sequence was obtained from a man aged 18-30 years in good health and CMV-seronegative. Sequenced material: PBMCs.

The CDR3 DNA reads as TGCGCCAGCAGCCAAGCTAAGGGGGGGTCGCCCTACGAGCAGTACTTC. Its protein is CASSQAKGGSPYEQYF. J is TRBJ2-5 and V is TRBV4-3, with D possibly TRBD2 on 7 matching bases. The J call is in doubt because the DNA end fits TRBJ2-7 better. The germline V gene has CDR1 LGHNA and CDR2 YSLEER. CDR3 length: 16 residues.